Sequencing of this T cell receptor (beta chain) was carried out in a study of shared clonotypes between healthy human individuals. This CDR3 region has 15 residues. V was pared by 6 bases and J by 6 bases, with 11 bases of the junction left unmatched. Germline CDR1 and CDR2: MDHEN and SYDVKM. Sequencing was performed with immunoSEQ multiplex PCR; in TCRdb, only in-frame clones are kept and a portion is missing. This sample carries 2 million to 3 million clones, 93% of them seen once, and the ten largest clones take about 0.34%. Researchers partitioned CD4+ cells into CD45RA+ naive and CD45RA-negative memory subsets.

J is TRBJ2-7 and V is TRBV28; 10 bases match TRBD1. What was sequenced was naive CD4+ T cells from PBMCs. Subset defined: CD45RA+ positively selected. The receptor's source is a young man in good health. Some clones in this sample may be carry-over from other donors' samples. The DNA of the CDR3 is TGTGCCAGCAGGCTAACCGGGACAGGGGTGGGCGAGCAGTACTTC. Translating gives CASRLTGTGVGEQYF.